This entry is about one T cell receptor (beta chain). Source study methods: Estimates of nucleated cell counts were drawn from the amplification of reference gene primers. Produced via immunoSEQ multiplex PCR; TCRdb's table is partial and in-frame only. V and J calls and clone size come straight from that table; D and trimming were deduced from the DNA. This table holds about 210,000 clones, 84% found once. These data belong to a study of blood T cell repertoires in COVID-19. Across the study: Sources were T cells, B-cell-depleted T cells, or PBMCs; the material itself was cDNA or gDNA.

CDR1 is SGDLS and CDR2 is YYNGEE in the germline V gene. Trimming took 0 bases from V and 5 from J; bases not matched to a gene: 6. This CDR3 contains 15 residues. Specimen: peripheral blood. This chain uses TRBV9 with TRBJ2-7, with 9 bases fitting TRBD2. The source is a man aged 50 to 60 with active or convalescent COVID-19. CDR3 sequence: CASSVAASGTNEQYF. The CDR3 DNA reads TGTGCCAGCAGCGTAGCGGCTAGCGGGACCAACGAGCAGTACTTC.